This is a list of T cell receptor beta chains from one sample in a study of shared clonotypes between healthy human individuals. Only in-frame clones appear in the TCRdb table, and some are missing; sequencing was by immunoSEQ multiplex PCR. The sample carries just over 2,000,000 clones, roughly 94% recorded once. What was sequenced was naive CD4+ T cells sorted from blood. The receptors were gathered from a man aged 18-30 years in good health. The CDR3 runs from the conserved cysteine through the conserved F or W. Each record gives: V gene, clone size, J gene, D gene, CDR3 protein, CDR3 DNA. A D gene is named only where the DNA matches it firmly. Size tells how often a clone was seen (once, few, many) or the class of an expanded clone, and some rows leave it out.

v_call: TRBV9; clone_size: .; j_call: TRBJ1-2; d_call: .; cdr3_aa: CASSEGRTDFTF; cdr3_nt: TGTGCCAGCAGCGAGGGACGGACGGACTTCACCTTC
v_call: TRBV5-5; clone_size: .; j_call: TRBJ1-2; d_call: .; cdr3_aa: CASSLATANYGYTF; cdr3_nt: TGTGCCAGCAGCCTTGCGACAGCTAACTATGGCTACACCTTC
v_call: TRBV29-1; clone_size: .; j_call: TRBJ2-7; d_call: TRBD2; cdr3_aa: CSVTKAGLIDEQYF; cdr3_nt: TGCAGCGTTACCAAAGCGGGGTTGATCGACGAGCAGTACTTC
v_call: TRBV5-1; clone_size: .; j_call: TRBJ2-7; d_call: TRBD1; cdr3_aa: CASSTSGTGINEQYF; cdr3_nt: TGCGCCAGCAGCACCTCCGGGACAGGGATCAACGAGCAGTACTTC
v_call: TRBV4-3; clone_size: many; j_call: TRBJ2-1; d_call: TRBD2; cdr3_aa: CASSQDYSGSYNEQFF; cdr3_nt: TGCGCCAGCAGCCAAGATTATAGCGGGAGTTACAATGAGCAGTTCTTC
v_call: TRBV5-4; clone_size: .; j_call: TRBJ2-1; d_call: .; cdr3_aa: CASSGLYNEQFF; cdr3_nt: TGTGCCAGCAGCGGACTCTACAATGAGCAGTTCTTC
v_call: TRBV10-2; clone_size: .; j_call: TRBJ1-2; d_call: TRBD1; cdr3_aa: CATTTGGSGYTF; cdr3_nt: TGCGCCACTACGACAGGGGGCTCTGGCTACACCTTC
v_call: TRBV28; clone_size: .; j_call: TRBJ2-1; d_call: TRBD2; cdr3_aa: CASPPTSGQHNEQFF; cdr3_nt: TGTGCCAGCCCCCCGACTAGCGGGCAACACAATGAGCAGTTCTTC
v_call: TRBV6-5; clone_size: .; j_call: TRBJ1-2; d_call: .; cdr3_aa: CASSLRQGNGYTF; cdr3_nt: TGTGCCAGCAGTTTGAGGCAGGGGAACGGCTACACCTTC
v_call: TRBV28; clone_size: .; j_call: TRBJ2-3; d_call: .; cdr3_aa: CASSTNVDTQYF; cdr3_nt: TGTGCCAGCAGTACCAACGTAGATACGCAGTATTTT
v_call: TRBV7-9; clone_size: once; j_call: TRBJ1-5; d_call: .; cdr3_aa: CASTSTGFRGQPQHF; cdr3_nt: TGTGCCAGCACCTCTACAGGGTTTCGAGGTCAGCCCCAGCATTTT
v_call: TRBV2; clone_size: .; j_call: TRBJ2-3; d_call: .; cdr3_aa: CASSVVGGSTDTQYF; cdr3_nt: TGTGCCAGCAGTGTTGTTGGCGGGAGCACAGATACGCAGTATTTT
v_call: TRBV6-5; clone_size: .; j_call: TRBJ2-1; d_call: .; cdr3_aa: CASSYSGASAVGEQFF; cdr3_nt: TGTGCCAGCAGTTACTCCGGGGCTTCGGCGGTTGGTGAGCAGTTCTTC
v_call: TRBV5-6; clone_size: .; j_call: TRBJ2-2; d_call: .; cdr3_aa: CASSLHGELFF; cdr3_nt: TGTGCCAGCAGCTTGCACGGGGAGCTGTTTTTT
v_call: TRBV7-2; clone_size: .; j_call: TRBJ2-7; d_call: TRBD2; cdr3_aa: CASSLVAQLAGLYEQYF; cdr3_nt: TGTGCCAGCAGCTTAGTCGCCCAACTAGCGGGACTATACGAGCAGTACTTC
v_call: TRBV5-1; clone_size: .; j_call: TRBJ2-7; d_call: TRBD2; cdr3_aa: CASSPEDSAGALLF; cdr3_nt: TGCGCCAGCAGCCCCGAGGATTCAGCGGGGGCCCTTCTTTTC
v_call: TRBV15; clone_size: .; j_call: TRBJ2-1; d_call: .; cdr3_aa: CATSSGVEQFF; cdr3_nt: TGTGCCACCAGCAGCGGGGTGGAGCAGTTCTTC
v_call: TRBV11-2; clone_size: .; j_call: TRBJ1-2; d_call: .; cdr3_aa: CASSSIVYRDRNYGYTF; cdr3_nt: TGTGCCAGCAGCTCGATAGTATACCGGGACCGAAACTATGGCTACACCTTC
v_call: TRBV2; clone_size: .; j_call: TRBJ2-3; d_call: .; cdr3_aa: CASSETPRGEPDTQYF; cdr3_nt: TGTGCCAGCAGTGAAACCCCAAGGGGGGAGCCAGATACGCAGTATTTT
v_call: TRBV5-1; clone_size: .; j_call: TRBJ2-7; d_call: TRBD2; cdr3_aa: CASSPGLAVYEQYF; cdr3_nt: TGCGCCAGCAGCCCGGGACTAGCGGTCTACGAGCAGTACTTC
v_call: TRBV6-4; clone_size: once; j_call: TRBJ2-7; d_call: TRBD2; cdr3_aa: CASSPGLAGSEQYF; cdr3_nt: TGTGCCAGCAGTCCGGGACTAGCGGGGTCCGAGCAGTACTTC
v_call: TRBV7-2; clone_size: .; j_call: TRBJ1-5; d_call: TRBD1; cdr3_aa: CASSLTTGTHSNQPQHF; cdr3_nt: TGTGCCAGCAGCTTAACGACAGGGACGCATAGCAATCAGCCCCAGCATTTT
v_call: TRBV2; clone_size: .; j_call: TRBJ2-1; d_call: TRBD1; cdr3_aa: CASSAGTDNEQFF; cdr3_nt: TGTGCCAGCAGTGCCGGGACAGACAATGAGCAGTTCTTC
v_call: TRBV7-2; clone_size: few; j_call: TRBJ1-5; d_call: .; cdr3_aa: CASSMTRADNQPQHF; cdr3_nt: TGTGCCAGCAGCATGACCCGGGCCGACAATCAGCCCCAGCATTTT
v_call: TRBV18; clone_size: .; j_call: TRBJ2-4; d_call: .; cdr3_aa: CASSPPGQGGDIQYF; cdr3_nt: TGTGCCAGCTCACCCCCGGGACAAGGAGGAGACATTCAGTACTTC
v_call: TRBV5-1; clone_size: .; j_call: TRBJ1-1; d_call: .; cdr3_aa: CASSEQTMGISTEAFF; cdr3_nt: TGCGCCAGCAGCGAACAAACAATGGGTATTTCGACTGAAGCTTTCTTT
v_call: TRBV6-1; clone_size: .; j_call: TRBJ1-5; d_call: .; cdr3_aa: CASISSGVREPQHF; cdr3_nt: TGTGCCAGCATCTCGTCGGGGGTCCGGGAGCCCCAGCATTTT
v_call: TRBV6-1; clone_size: .; j_call: TRBJ1-2; d_call: .; cdr3_aa: CASSEAQGTAPYGYTF; cdr3_nt: TGTGCCAGCAGTGAAGCGCAGGGGACGGCTCCCTATGGCTACACCTTC
v_call: TRBV7-9; clone_size: .; j_call: TRBJ1-5; d_call: .; cdr3_aa: CASSLAAQPQHF; cdr3_nt: TGTGCCAGCAGCTTAGCCGCTCAGCCCCAGCATTTT
v_call: TRBV6-6; clone_size: .; j_call: TRBJ2-7; d_call: TRBD1; cdr3_aa: CASSATGAEQYF; cdr3_nt: TGTGCCAGCAGTGCTACAGGGGCCGAGCAGTACTTC
v_call: TRBV7-8; clone_size: .; j_call: TRBJ2-5; d_call: TRBD2; cdr3_aa: CASSLGTSGRETQYF; cdr3_nt: TGTGCCAGCAGCTTAGGGACTAGCGGGAGAGAGACCCAGTACTTC
v_call: TRBV5-1; clone_size: .; j_call: TRBJ1-1; d_call: .; cdr3_aa: CASSLPGPNTEAFF; cdr3_nt: TGCGCCAGCAGCTTGCCCGGGCCGAACACTGAAGCTTTCTTT
v_call: TRBV30; clone_size: .; j_call: TRBJ2-1; d_call: .; cdr3_aa: CAWRKDRNDEQFF; cdr3_nt: TGTGCCTGGAGAAAGGACCGAAACGATGAGCAGTTCTTC
v_call: TRBV11-2; clone_size: once; j_call: TRBJ2-5; d_call: TRBD2; cdr3_aa: CASSLDIAGGPETQYF; cdr3_nt: TGTGCCAGCAGCTTAGATATAGCGGGGGGGCCCGAGACCCAGTACTTC
v_call: TRBV10-3; clone_size: once; j_call: TRBJ1-1; d_call: .; cdr3_aa: CAISVGRDVTEAFF; cdr3_nt: TGTGCCATCAGTGTCGGGAGGGACGTCACTGAAGCTTTCTTT
v_call: TRBV10-2; clone_size: once; j_call: TRBJ2-7; d_call: TRBD2; cdr3_aa: CASSGVGLASYEQYF; cdr3_nt: TGCGCCAGCAGTGGCGTGGGACTAGCTTCCTACGAGCAGTACTTC
v_call: TRBV12-5; clone_size: once; j_call: TRBJ2-7; d_call: TRBD1; cdr3_aa: CASGLGTGPHEQYF; cdr3_nt: TGTGCTAGTGGTTTAGGGACAGGGCCACACGAGCAGTACTTC